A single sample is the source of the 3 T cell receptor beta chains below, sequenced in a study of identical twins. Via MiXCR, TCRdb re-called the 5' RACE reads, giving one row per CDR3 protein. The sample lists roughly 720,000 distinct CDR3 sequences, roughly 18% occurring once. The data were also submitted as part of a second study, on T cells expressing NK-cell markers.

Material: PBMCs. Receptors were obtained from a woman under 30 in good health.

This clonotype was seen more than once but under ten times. The CDR3 bases are TGTGCCAGCAACCCTAGCGGGGGGAGGAGCGAGCAGTACTTC. It is translated as CASNPSGGRSEQYF. J is TRBJ2-7 and V is TRBV12-3 or TRBV12-4; 11 bases match TRBD2. This CDR3 is built from 14 residues. V shed 7 bases and J 6 bases; nucleotides not matched to a gene: 8.

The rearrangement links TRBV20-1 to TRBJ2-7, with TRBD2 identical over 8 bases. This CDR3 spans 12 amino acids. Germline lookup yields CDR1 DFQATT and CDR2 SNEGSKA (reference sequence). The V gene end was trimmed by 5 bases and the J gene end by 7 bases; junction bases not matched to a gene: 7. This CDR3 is CSAYSPGGEQYF. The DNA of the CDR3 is TGCAGTGCTTACTCTCCGGGGGGGGAGCAGTACTTC.

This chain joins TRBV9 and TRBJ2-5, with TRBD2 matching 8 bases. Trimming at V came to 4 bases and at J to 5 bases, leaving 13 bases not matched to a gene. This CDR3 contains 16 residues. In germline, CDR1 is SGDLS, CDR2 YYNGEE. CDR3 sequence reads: CASSFSPTGGFETQYF. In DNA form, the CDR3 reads TGTGCCAGCAGCTTCTCCCCCACGGGAGGGTTTGAGACCCAGTACTTC.